Below are 26 T cell receptor beta chains sequenced from a single sample in a study of blood T cells in healthy people across ages. The second PCR ran about 6 to 12 cycles with a sample-barcoded 5' primer and J-beta primers. TCRdb reprocessed the 5' RACE reads with MiXCR, giving one entry per CDR3 protein. The data contain approximately 1.5 million distinct CDR3 sequences, approximately 39% of them singletons. Sample: blood. The source is a young woman in good health.

This clonotype occurred a few times. V gene TRBV7-9 combines with J gene TRBJ2-7, with D hard to call. The CDR3 sequence is 13 residues long. V was clipped by 5 bases and J by 2 bases, with 10 bases between them. CDR1 is SEHNR, CDR2 FQNEAQ, per germline (reference sequence). CDR3 residues: CASSPPATYEQYF. The CDR3 bases are TGTGCCAGCAGCCCACCGGCGACCTACGAGCAGTACTTC.

The rearrangement uses TRBV20-1 and TRBJ2-7; the D gene is possibly TRBD1 (6 bases). The CDR3 consists of 13 residues. The V gene's germline CDR1 is DFQATT and CDR2 SNEGSKA (reference sequence). V lost 3 bases to trimming and J lost 2 bases, with 11 bases between them. The CDR3 spells CSARDRITYEQYF. In DNA form, the CDR3 reads TGCAGTGCTAGGGACAGAATTACCTACGAGCAGTACTTC.

CDR3 protein: CASTSRDDEQYF. DNA of the CDR3: TGTGCCAGCACTTCGAGAGATGACGAGCAGTACTTC. The chain uses TRBV6-6 and TRBJ2-7; D gene ambiguous. V dropped 7 bases and J dropped 5 bases, with 12 bases sitting between them. The CDR3 has 12 amino acids. Germline values: CDR1 MNHNY, CDR2 SVGAGI (reference sequence).

V usage is TRBV14 and J usage is TRBJ2-1; D is ambiguous. V was trimmed by 4 bases and J by 0 bases, leaving 13 bases between them. The CDR3 contains 16 residues. Germline CDR1 and CDR2: SGHDN and FVKESK. In DNA, the CDR3 is TGTGCCAGCAGCCCCCGTTCGAGATACTCCTACAATGAGCAGTTCTTC. Residues: CASSPRSRYSYNEQFF.

This clonotype was seen a few times. The chain carries TRBV6-1 and TRBJ2-1, with D maybe TRBD2 (6 bases). CDR3 length: 14 amino acids. The V gene's germline CDR1 is MNHNS and CDR2 SASEGT. Trimming cost V 2 bases and J 9 bases, with 14 bases left between them. The CDR3 protein is CASSERRDAGEQFF. The CDR3 DNA reads TGTGCCAGCAGTGAAAGGCGGGACGCGGGTGAGCAGTTCTTC.

The table lists this clonotype with a count of one. The chain joins TRBV4-3 to TRBJ2-3; TRBD2 aligns across 14 bases. Germline V gene lookup returns CDR1 LGHNA and CDR2 YSLEER. The CDR3 is 17 residues long. Unmatched junction bases numbered 3, after V lost 2 bases and J lost 2 bases. CDR3 DNA sequence: TGCGCCAGCAGCCAAATGACTAGCGGGGGGGCCACAGATACGCAGTATTTT. It encodes CASSQMTSGGATDTQYF.

V usage is TRBV6-5 and J usage is TRBJ1-2, with 10 positions matching TRBD1. Unmatched junction bases numbered 5, after V lost 5 bases and J lost 5 bases. The CDR3 totals 14 residues. CDR1 and CDR2 (germline): MNHEY, SVGAGI. CDR3 nucleotide sequence: TGTGCCAGCAGTCGCTCGGGACAGGGGTATGGCTACACCTTC. Encoded protein: CASSRSGQGYGYTF.

This clonotype has a single count. The CDR3 region has the DNA TGTGCCACCAGCAGAGATGGGGTGAACACTGAAGCTTTCTTT. Its protein is CATSRDGVNTEAFF. This chain connects TRBV15 to TRBJ1-1; the D is unclear. The germline gives CDR1 LNHNV, CDR2 YYDKDF (reference sequence). V lost 0 bases to trimming and J lost 0 bases, with 5 bases between them. The CDR3 loop spans 14 amino acids.

This clonotype was picked up one time. V gene TRBV5-1 combines with J gene TRBJ2-1; tentatively, D is TRBD2 (5 bases). Matching the DNA end better, TRBJ2-7 makes the J call doubtful. Per the germline V gene, CDR1 is SGHRS and CDR2 is YFSETQ. There are 15 residues in the CDR3. The CDR3 loop reads CASSPVAGLYNEQYF. As DNA, the CDR3 is TGCGCCAGCAGCCCAGTGGCGGGCCTCTACAATGAGCAGTACTTC.

This clonotype turned up a few times. This chain connects TRBV20-1 to TRBJ1-2; 12 bases agree with TRBD1. The CDR3 runs to 14 residues. Trimming cost V 6 bases and J 2 bases; bases outside gene matches: 4. The germline V gene encodes CDR1 DFQATT and CDR2 SNEGSKA (reference sequence). Written as DNA, the CDR3 is TGCAGTGCCCCCGGGACAGGGGGCAACTATGGCTACACCTTC. This codes for CSAPGTGGNYGYTF.

The chain has TRBV6-5 and TRBJ2-3, with 12 nucleotides matching TRBD2. V lost 4 bases to trimming and J lost 2 bases; unmatched junction nucleotides: 4. The germline gives CDR1 MNHEY, CDR2 SVGAGI. The CDR3 loop spans 16 amino acids. The CDR3 nucleotides read TGTGCCAGCAGTTCCCGGACTAGCGGGGTCACAGATACGCAGTATTTT. Translation: CASSSRTSGVTDTQYF.

J is TRBJ2-7 and V is TRBV28, with D maybe TRBD2 (6 bases). The CDR3 is 16 amino acids. Germline CDR1 reads MDHEN; CDR2 reads SYDVKM. V was pared by 1 base and J by 0 bases, with 13 bases between. In DNA, the CDR3 is TGTGCCAGCAGTTTATCCGTCGGGCGGGACTCCTACGAGCAGTACTTC. This translates into CASSLSVGRDSYEQYF.

The CDR3 reads CASSGRGFDNEQFF. The CDR3, as DNA: TGCGCCAGCAGCGGCAGGGGTTTTGACAATGAGCAGTTCTTC. V usage is TRBV5-1 and J usage is TRBJ2-1; tentative D call: TRBD1 (6 bases). Germline V gene lookup returns CDR1 SGHRS and CDR2 YFSETQ. Trimming pared 4 bases from V and 5 bases from J, leaving 13 bases between. This CDR3 is built from 14 residues.

The chain links TRBV24-1 to TRBJ1-6; D gene uncertain. The CDR3 contains 14 residues. Germline values: CDR1 KGHDR, CDR2 SFDVKD. V shed 4 bases and J shed 6 bases, with 9 bases lying between them. This CDR3 is CATSDAQPNSPLHF. Here the CDR3 DNA reads TGTGCCACCAGTGACGCACAGCCTAATTCACCCCTCCACTTT.

This clonotype has only a few counts. The J gene is TRBJ2-1, the V gene TRBV9; 7 nucleotides align to TRBD2. CDR3 size: 17 residues. Germline CDR1 reads SGDLS; CDR2 reads YYNGEE. J was trimmed by 0 bases and V by 4 bases; bases with no gene match: 10. CDR3 in amino acids: CASSPPTSLSSYNEQFF. The CDR3 nucleotides read TGTGCCAGCAGCCCACCGACTAGCCTAAGCTCCTACAATGAGCAGTTCTTC.

The chain couples TRBV7-9 to TRBJ2-7; 7 positions agree with TRBD1. This CDR3 has 16 amino acids. The V gene's germline CDR1 is SEHNR and CDR2 FQNEAQ (reference sequence). V trimming: 1 base; J trimming: 1 base; junction bases outside the gene matches: 7. The CDR3 spells CASSLGKTGWSYEQYF. The CDR3 nucleotides are TGTGCCAGCAGCTTAGGGAAGACAGGGTGGTCCTACGAGCAGTACTTC. The full variable domain, in which reference TRBV7-9 and TRBJ2-7 provide the parts outside the CDR3, is DTGVSQNPRHKITKRGQNVTFRCDPISEHNRLYWYRQTLGQGPEFLTYFQNEAQLEKSRLLSDRFSAERPKGSFSTLEIQRTEQGDSAMYLCASSLGKTGWSYEQYFGPGTRLTVT.

This rearrangement joins TRBV13 to TRBJ2-1; TRBD2 aligns across 8 bases. Germline values: CDR1 PRHDT, CDR2 FYEKMQ (reference sequence). This CDR3 contains 15 residues. After removal of 5 bases from V and 2 bases from J, the junction contained 5 bases not matched to a gene. CDR3 in amino acids: CASSHTSGPYNEQFF. CDR3 bases: TGTGCCAGCAGCCATACTAGCGGACCCTACAATGAGCAGTTCTTC. The full variable domain, its missing parts supplied by reference TRBV13 and TRBJ2-1, is AAGVIQSPRHLIKEKRETATLKCYPIPRHDTVYWYQQGPGQDPQFLISFYEKMQSDKGSIPDRFSAQQFSDYHSELNMSSLELGDSALYFCASSHTSGPYNEQFFGPGTRLTVL.

The gene calls are TRBV5-1 and TRBJ2-1; TRBD2 agrees at 8 bases. There are 16 residues in the CDR3. Trimming cost V 1 base and J 6 bases; bases outside gene matches: 9. CDR1 is SGHRS, CDR2 YFSETQ, per germline. CDR3: CASSLQAAGEVNEQFF. The CDR3 DNA reads as TGCGCCAGCAGCTTGCAGGCAGCGGGGGAAGTCAATGAGCAGTTCTTC.

About this clonotype: Just one base apart from a much larger clone, this may be a read error. The chain is built from TRBV7-2 and TRBJ2-1; possibly TRBD1 for D (5 bases). The end of the DNA is better explained by TRBJ2-7, so the J call may be wrong. The CDR3 spans 14 residues. In germline, CDR1 is SGHTA, CDR2 FQGNSA. The CDR3 nucleotides read TGTGCCAGCAGCCCCGTTGGACAACACAATGAGCAGTACTTC. Protein: CASSPVGQHNEQYF.

The chain joins TRBV18 to TRBJ2-1; 8 bases line up with TRBD1. V was clipped by 3 bases and J by 3 bases; unmatched bases: 7. The CDR3 spans 16 residues. The V gene's germline CDR1 is KGHSH and CDR2 LQKENI. The CDR3 sequence is CASSPQDRGVYNEQFF. In nucleotides, the CDR3 is TGTGCCAGCTCACCCCAAGACAGGGGAGTCTACAATGAGCAGTTCTTC.

This rearrangement joins TRBV28 to TRBJ2-7; no definite D call. The CDR3 runs to 12 residues. Per the germline V gene, CDR1 is MDHEN and CDR2 is SYDVKM. Trimming stripped 7 bases from V and 0 bases from J, with 7 bases between. CDR3 protein: CASTPNSYEQYF. CDR3 coding DNA: TGTGCCAGCACCCCGAACTCCTACGAGCAGTACTTC.

The chain has TRBV6-2 or TRBV6-3 and TRBJ1-4; D is perhaps TRBD1 (6 bases). V was clipped by 6 bases and J by 14 bases, with 16 bases between them. Looked up from germline, CDR1 is MNHEY and CDR2 is SVGEGT. The CDR3 covers 12 residues. The CDR3 bases are TGTGCCAGCAGCGACAGGTCCTCTCATCTGTTTTTT. This codes for CASSDRSSHLFF.

The CDR3: CASSRRGGTNEKLFF. Here the CDR3 DNA reads TGTGCCAGCAGCCGTAGAGGCGGCACTAATGAAAAACTGTTTTTT. V gene TRBV7-2 combines with J gene TRBJ1-4, with D hard to call. CDR3 length: 15 amino acids. V lost 5 bases and J lost 2, with 12 bases in between. Looked up from germline, CDR1 is SGHTA and CDR2 is FQGNSA.

This clonotype was observed a few times. The chain employs TRBV18 and TRBJ1-3, with D unresolved. The CDR3 loop spans 14 amino acids. The germline gives CDR1 KGHSH, CDR2 LQKENI. The V end was cut by 3 bases, the J end by 0 bases, with 6 bases between. The CDR3 coding sequence is TGTGCCAGCTCACCTGAGGGCTCTGGAAACACCATATATTTT. Translating gives CASSPEGSGNTIYF.

This clonotype was seen a handful of times. V and J are TRBV20-1 and TRBJ2-1; 9 nucleotides align to TRBD2. The J segment lost 0 bases and the V segment lost 2 bases, leaving 14 bases of the junction unmatched. This CDR3 spans 19 amino acids. Germline loops: CDR1 DFQATT, CDR2 SNEGSKA (reference sequence). CDR3 in amino acids: CSARTSGLPGPTSYNEQFF. Here the CDR3 DNA reads TGCAGTGCTAGAACTAGCGGGTTACCGGGACCCACCTCCTACAATGAGCAGTTCTTC.

V and J are TRBV27 and TRBJ2-3; D unclear. The V and J ends lost 5 bases and 3 bases respectively, with 12 bases between them. Germline V CDR1 and CDR2: MNHEY, SMNVEV (reference sequence). The CDR3 spans 14 residues. The CDR3: CASSTFRATDTQYF. Written as DNA, the CDR3 is TGTGCCAGCAGTACCTTTAGGGCAACAGATACGCAGTATTTT.